A single sample gave rise to the 15 T cell receptor beta chains below, sequenced in a study of blood T cell repertoires in COVID-19. Only in-frame clones appear in the TCRdb table, and some are missing; sequencing was by immunoSEQ multiplex PCR. This sample has a few hundred thousand clones, with more than 85% found just once. The sequencing sample was made of PBMCs or T cells enriched from blood (not recorded which). The origin of the receptors is a woman under 40 who had recovered from COVID-19.

The chain combines TRBV5-1 with TRBJ2-2, with D maybe TRBD1 (6 bases). CDR1 is SGHRS and CDR2 is YFSETQ in the germline V gene. Trimming left V 1 base short and J 0 bases short, with 10 bases between. This CDR3 has 16 amino acids. The CDR3 sequence is CASSLTWTANTGELFF. CDR3 in DNA: TGCGCCAGCAGCTTGACCTGGACAGCGAACACCGGGGAGCTGTTTTTT.

The chain combines TRBV5-1 with TRBJ1-4, with D tentatively TRBD1 (5 bases). The V end lost 4 bases, the J end lost 0 bases, and 10 bases lay between the germline ends. The CDR3 contains 15 residues. From germline, CDR1 is SGHRS and CDR2 YFSETQ. The CDR3 spells CASSDSRATNEKLFF. The DNA for the CDR3 is TGCGCCAGCAGCGACAGCAGGGCAACTAATGAAAAACTGTTTTTT.

The chain couples TRBV28 to TRBJ2-1, with 7 bases identical to TRBD2. V gave up 8 bases and J gave up 8 bases; unmatched junction bases: 12. Per the germline V gene, CDR1 is MDHEN and CDR2 is SYDVKM. The length of the CDR3 is 14 residues. The chain's CDR3 is CASLRPAGTDEQFF. The CDR3 DNA follows: TGTGCCAGCCTTCGACCAGCGGGGACGGATGAGCAGTTCTTC.

The CDR3 DNA reads as TGTGCCATAGAGACCGAGCGTACGCAGTATTTT. This gives the protein CAIETERTQYF. The J gene is TRBJ2-3, the V gene TRBV10-3; unclear D gene. CDR3 size: 11 residues. Germline V gives CDR1 ENHRY, CDR2 SYGVKD. V lost 9 bases to trimming and J lost 8 bases, with 12 bases between them.

The chain recombines TRBV5-5 with TRBJ2-3; the D gene is possibly TRBD2 (6 bases). Germline assignment: CDR1 SGHKS and CDR2 YYEKEE (reference sequence). The CDR3 extends over 14 amino acids. V lost 4 bases to trimming and J lost 6 bases, with 15 bases between them. The CDR3 DNA sequence: TGTGCCAGCAGCCCCCGATGGGCGGGGGATACGCAGTATTTT. Translation: CASSPRWAGDTQYF.

The V gene is TRBV10-2, the J gene TRBJ2-3, with 8 bases identical to TRBD2. V shed 6 bases and J 3 bases; nucleotides not matched to a gene: 5. CDR3 length equals 14 residues. Germline CDR1 reads WSHSY; CDR2 reads SAAADI. CDR3 sequence reads: CASRPGLVTDTQYF. The CDR3 DNA sequence: TGCGCCAGCAGACCGGGACTAGTAACAGATACGCAGTATTTT.

This clone was detected a few times. The J gene is TRBJ2-6, the V gene TRBV7-9; 12 nucleotides align to TRBD1. CDR1 is SEHNR and CDR2 is FQNEAQ in the germline V gene (reference sequence). Germline trimming cut 3 bases from V and 2 bases from J; bases unmatched to any gene: 5. This CDR3 comprises 18 residues. The DNA of the CDR3 is TGTGCCAGCAGCTTTTCCGGGACAGGGGGCACTGGGGCCAACGTCCTGACTTTC. It specifies CASSFSGTGGTGANVLTF.

This chain connects TRBV14 to TRBJ2-7; 7 nucleotides align to TRBD1. CDR3 length equals 17 residues. Germline CDR1 reads SGHDN; CDR2 reads FVKESK. The junction had 13 bases not matched to a gene; V was cut back by 2 bases and J by 3 bases. CDR3 residues: CASSQLSGGQAFYEQYF. The DNA of the CDR3 is TGTGCCAGCAGCCAACTTTCTGGAGGACAGGCCTTCTACGAGCAGTACTTC. Together with reference TRBV14 and TRBJ2-7, the CDR3 gives the full variable domain: EAGVTQFPSHSVIEKGQTVTLRCDPISGHDNLYWYRRVMGKEIKFLLHFVKESKQDESGMPNNRFLAERTGGTYSTLKVQPAELEDSGVYFCASSQLSGGQAFYEQYFGPGTRLTVT.

Only one count was recorded for this clone. V gene TRBV7-9 combines with J gene TRBJ2-3, with 7 bases that match TRBD1. J gave up 2 bases and V 4 bases, and 15 bases lay outside the gene matches. In germline, CDR1 is SEHNR, CDR2 FQNEAQ (reference sequence). The CDR3 consists of 18 residues. CDR3 nucleotide sequence: TGTGCCAGCAGCTCCTCAACCGGATCGGGACAGTACACAGATACGCAGTATTTT. Residues: CASSSSTGSGQYTDTQYF.

This chain's CDR3 is CASSIGQGNEQFF. The DNA for the CDR3 is TGTGCCAGTAGTATCGGACAGGGCAATGAGCAGTTCTTC. The chain joins TRBV19 to TRBJ2-1; TRBD1 aligns across 8 bases. The ends lost 3 bases at V and 6 bases at J; junction bases unmatched: 1. The CDR3 is 13 amino acids. The V gene's germline CDR1 is LNHDA and CDR2 SQIVND (reference sequence).

The rearrangement joins TRBV3-1 (or the pseudogene TRBV3-2) to TRBJ1-1, with TRBD1 as a possible D gene (5 bases). CDR1 and CDR2 from the germline V gene are LGHDT and YNNKEL (reference sequence). The CDR3 consists of 13 residues. The V gene lost 2 bases and the J gene lost 4 bases, with 8 bases spanning the gap. DNA for the CDR3: TGTGCCAGCAGCCAACAGGGTGGCACTGAAGCTTTCTTT. The encoded protein is CASSQQGGTEAFF.

The J gene is TRBJ2-3, the V gene TRBV6-6, with D possibly TRBD1 on 5 matching bases. CDR1 and CDR2 from the germline V gene are MNHNY and SVGAGI (reference sequence). The CDR3 consists of 16 residues. Trimming removed 2 bases at V and 3 bases at J, with 15 bases between. For the CDR3, the DNA is TGTGCCAGCAGTTACGGCTCAGGGTTAGTTACAGATACGCAGTATTTT. The encoded protein is CASSYGSGLVTDTQYF.

This rearrangement joins TRBV18 to TRBJ2-7, with TRBD1 matching over 7 bases. Germline CDR1 and CDR2: KGHSH and LQKENI. Trimming cost V 6 bases and J 1 base; bases outside gene matches: 3. The CDR3 contains 13 residues. The CDR3, as DNA: TGTGCCAGCTCTCCGACAGGGTCCTACGAGCAGTACTTC. Its protein is CASSPTGSYEQYF.

This chain joins TRBV11-3 and TRBJ2-5; 9 nucleotides align to TRBD1. V lost 5 bases and J lost 4; bases outside the gene matches: 5. The V gene's germline CDR1 is SGHNT and CDR2 YENEEA. This CDR3 spans 14 amino acids. CDR3 residues: CASSKDRGRETQYF. The CDR3 DNA reads TGTGCCAGCAGCAAGGACAGGGGTAGAGAGACCCAGTACTTC.

The chain joins TRBV27 to TRBJ2-1, with a possible D match to TRBD2 (5 bases). CDR1 MNHEY and CDR2 SMNVEV come from the germline V gene (reference sequence). V lost 2 bases, J lost 0 bases, and 14 bases lay in between. This CDR3 is 17 amino acids long. CDR3 coding DNA: TGTGCCAGCAGTTTAACCGGACTCAAGAGCTCCTACAATGAGCAGTTCTTC. Translation: CASSLTGLKSSYNEQFF.